Listed here are 8 T cell receptor beta chains from one sample, sequenced in a study of T cell responses to AZD1222 COVID-19 vaccine. Sequencing used immunoSEQ multiplex PCR; TCRdb keeps in-frame clones, though not all of them. In the table there are approximately 110,000 clones, 82% of which are singletons. Source: peripheral blood, taken on day 0 of AZD1222 vaccination. The source of these receptors is an adult in good health.

The genes are TRBV23-1 and TRBJ1-5, with 7 bases aligning to TRBD1. TRBV23-1 falls under the ORF class, with uncertain function. This CDR3 is 16 amino acids long. The V and J ends lost 0 bases and 5 bases, in that order; junction bases with no gene match: 7. CDR3 DNA sequence: TGCGCCAGCAGTCAATCGACAGGGTGTGTGGATCAGCCCCAGCATTTT. The encoded protein is CASSQSTGCVDQPQHF.

The chain links TRBV4-2 to TRBJ1-5; tentative D call: TRBD1 (5 bases). This CDR3 region has 13 residues. The ends were cut back, 0 bases at V and 7 bases at J, with 7 bases in the middle. Germline values: CDR1 LGHNA, CDR2 YNFKEQ. CDR3 coding DNA: TGTGCCAGCAGCCAAGACAGGGAACAGCCCCAGCATTTT. It yields the protein CASSQDREQPQHF.

The chain is built from TRBV15 and TRBJ2-6, with D possibly being TRBD2 (7 bases). With 0 bases removed from V and 4 bases from J, the gap between germline ends came to 13 bases. The germline V gene encodes CDR1 LNHNV and CDR2 YYDKDF (reference sequence). The CDR3 has 17 amino acids. The DNA for the CDR3 is TGTGCCACCAGCAGAGATCGGGGGGCGTCAGGGGCCAACGTCCTGACTTTC. This codes for CATSRDRGASGANVLTF.

The rearrangement joins TRBV4-3 to TRBJ1-2; D is unclear. V was clipped by 1 base and J by 5 bases, with 5 bases between them. Germline values: CDR1 LGHNA, CDR2 YSLEER. CDR3 size: 12 residues. The CDR3 is CASSQVGYGYTF. In nucleotides, the CDR3 is TGCGCCAGCAGCCAAGTTGGGTATGGCTACACCTTC.

The gene calls are TRBV10-2 and TRBJ2-4; D uncertain. The germline CDR1 and CDR2 sequences are WSHSY and SAAADI. V lost 2 bases and J lost 0, with 11 bases in between. The CDR3 runs to 16 residues. The CDR3 coding sequence is TGCGCCAGCAGTGAGAATTCCGGTCTAGCCAAAAACATTCAGTACTTC. Its protein product is CASSENSGLAKNIQYF.

This rearrangement joins TRBV5-5 to TRBJ2-5; D is unresolved. This CDR3 has 15 amino acids. V dropped 5 bases and J dropped 5 bases, with 19 bases sitting between them. Germline CDR1 and CDR2: SGHKS and YYEKEE (reference sequence). CDR3 protein: CASSSPWEGWETQYF. As DNA, the CDR3 is TGTGCCAGCAGTTCCCCTTGGGAAGGTTGGGAGACCCAGTACTTC.

This chain joins TRBV18 and TRBJ1-2; D is uncertain. Germline V gene sequence: CDR1 KGHSH, CDR2 LQKENI. Trimming removed 4 bases at V and 2 bases at J, with 8 bases between. This CDR3 is 13 amino acids long. This chain's CDR3 is CASSQSTNYGYTF. The CDR3 DNA follows: TGTGCCAGCTCACAGTCAACCAACTATGGCTACACCTTC.

The chain combines TRBV4-3 with TRBJ1-1, with 9 bases that match TRBD1. Per the germline V gene, CDR1 is LGHNA and CDR2 is YSLEER. Germline trimming cut 3 bases from V and 1 base from J; bases unmatched to any gene: 3. This CDR3 comprises 15 residues. CDR3 sequence: CASSQGQGTNTEAFF. DNA of the CDR3: TGCGCCAGCAGCCAGGGACAGGGAACGAACACTGAAGCTTTCTTT.